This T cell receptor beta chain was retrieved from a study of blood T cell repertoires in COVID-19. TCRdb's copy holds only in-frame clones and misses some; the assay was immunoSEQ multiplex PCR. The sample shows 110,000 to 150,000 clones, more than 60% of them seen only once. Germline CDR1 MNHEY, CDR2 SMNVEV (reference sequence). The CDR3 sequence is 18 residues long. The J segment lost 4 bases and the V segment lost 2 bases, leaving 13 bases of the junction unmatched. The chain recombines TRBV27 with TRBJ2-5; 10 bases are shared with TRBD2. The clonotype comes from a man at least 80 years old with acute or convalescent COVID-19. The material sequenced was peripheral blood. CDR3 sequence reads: CASSLNPVGIAGGETQYF. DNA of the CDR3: TGTGCCAGCAGTTTAAACCCCGTTGGAATAGCGGGGGGAGAGACCCAGTACTTC.